This TCR beta chain was observed in a study of blood T cell repertoires in COVID-19. Turning to the study itself: Sites across the United States, Italy and Spain contributed samples from acute and convalescent COVID-19. T cells, B-cell-depleted T cells, or PBMCs supplied cDNA or gDNA.

From germline, CDR1 is MGHRA and CDR2 YSYEKL. This CDR3 region has 12 residues. Trimming pared 6 bases from V and 5 bases from J, leaving 11 bases between. Original handling: Using reference gene primer amplification, nucleated cell counts were estimated. Sequenced by immunoSEQ multiplex PCR; TCRdb stores in-frame clones only, minus some. From that table come the V and J calls and clone size; the DNA was used to work out D and trimming. The sample yields 150,000 to 200,000 clones, around nine tenths seen once. The specimen sequenced was peripheral blood. The chain couples TRBV4-1 to TRBJ2-7; TRBD2 is a possible D gene (5 bases). This clonotype originated in a man aged 40-49 years with active or convalescent COVID-19. CDR3 loop: CASRGAGHEQYF. The CDR3 bases are TGCGCCAGCAGGGGAGCCGGCCACGAGCAGTACTTC.